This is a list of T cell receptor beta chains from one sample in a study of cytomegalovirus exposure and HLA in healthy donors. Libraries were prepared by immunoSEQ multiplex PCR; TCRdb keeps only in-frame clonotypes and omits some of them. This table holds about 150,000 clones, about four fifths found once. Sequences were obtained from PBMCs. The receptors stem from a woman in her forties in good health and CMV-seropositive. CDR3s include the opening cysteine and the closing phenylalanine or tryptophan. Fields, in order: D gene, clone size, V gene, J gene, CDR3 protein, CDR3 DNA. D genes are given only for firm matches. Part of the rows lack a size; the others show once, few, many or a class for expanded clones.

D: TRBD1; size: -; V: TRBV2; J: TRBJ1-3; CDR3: CASRTGPGNTIYF; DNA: TGTGCCAGTCGGACAGGGCCTGGAAACACCATATATTTT
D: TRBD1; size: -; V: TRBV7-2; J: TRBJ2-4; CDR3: CASSLGTGGGKNIQYF; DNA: TGTGCCAGCAGCTTAGGGACAGGGGGAGGCAAAAACATTCAGTACTTC
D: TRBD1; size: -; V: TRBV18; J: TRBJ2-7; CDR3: CASSRAGTAYEQYF; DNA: TGTGCCAGCTCGCGAGCCGGGACAGCCTACGAGCAGTACTTC
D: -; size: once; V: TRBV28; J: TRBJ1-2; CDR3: CASSVGGVGTVYGYTF; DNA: TGTGCCAGCAGCGTGGGAGGGGTCGGGACGGTCTATGGCTACACCTTC
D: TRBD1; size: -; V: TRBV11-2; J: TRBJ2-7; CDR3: CASSLDSGTGSNEQYF; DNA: TGTGCCAGCAGCTTAGATTCGGGGACAGGTTCGAACGAGCAGTACTTC
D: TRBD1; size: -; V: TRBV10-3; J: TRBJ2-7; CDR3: CAISEPGTGYEQYF; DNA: TGTGCCATCAGTGAGCCAGGGACAGGTTACGAGCAGTACTTC
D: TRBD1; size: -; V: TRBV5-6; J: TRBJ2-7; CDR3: CASSLGDRGNYEQYF; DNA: TGTGCCAGCAGCTTGGGGGACAGGGGAAACTACGAGCAGTACTTC
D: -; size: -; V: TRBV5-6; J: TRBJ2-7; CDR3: CASSFDSYEQYF; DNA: TGTGCCAGCAGCTTCGACAGCTACGAGCAGTACTTC
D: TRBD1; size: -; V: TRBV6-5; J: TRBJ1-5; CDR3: CASRETGGQPQHF; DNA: TGTGCCAGCAGAGAGACAGGGGGTCAGCCCCAGCATTTT
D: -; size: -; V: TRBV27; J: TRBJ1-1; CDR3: CASSSYHRGNTEAFF; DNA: TGTGCCAGCAGTTCCTACCACCGGGGGAACACTGAAGCTTTCTTT
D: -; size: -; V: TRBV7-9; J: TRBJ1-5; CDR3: CSSSSNGGVGNQPQHF; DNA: TGTTCCAGCAGCAGTAATGGGGGGGTAGGGAATCAGCCCCAGCATTTT
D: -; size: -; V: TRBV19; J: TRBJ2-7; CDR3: CASSSERNSYEQYF; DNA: TGTGCCAGTAGCAGCGAGCGGAACTCCTACGAGCAGTACTTC
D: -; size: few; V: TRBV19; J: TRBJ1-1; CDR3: CASRPSGGTSVHTEAFF; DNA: TGTGCCAGTAGACCCTCGGGGGGGACAAGCGTTCACACTGAAGCTTTCTTT
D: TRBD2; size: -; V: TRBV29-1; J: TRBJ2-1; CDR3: CSVLWGGDSYNEQFF; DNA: TGCAGCGTCCTTTGGGGGGGGGACTCCTACAATGAGCAGTTCTTC
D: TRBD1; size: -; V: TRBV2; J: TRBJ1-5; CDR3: CASSTGVTVYQPQHF; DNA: TGTGCCAGCAGCACAGGGGTGACGGTGTATCAGCCCCAGCATTTT
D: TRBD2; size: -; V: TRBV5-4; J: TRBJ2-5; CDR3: CASSLDAVRGGAETQYF; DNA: TGTGCCAGCAGCTTGGATGCAGTGCGGGGGGGTGCGGAGACCCAGTACTTC
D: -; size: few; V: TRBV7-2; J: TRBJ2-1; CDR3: CASSPPASGPEQFF; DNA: TGTGCCAGCAGCCCCCCTGCGAGCGGACCGGAGCAGTTCTTC
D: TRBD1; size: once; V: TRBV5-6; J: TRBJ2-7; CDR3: CASSPGLSRQGFYEQYF; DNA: TGTGCCAGCAGCCCGGGTTTGTCTCGACAGGGTTTTTACGAGCAGTACTTC
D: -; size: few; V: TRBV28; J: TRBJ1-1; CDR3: CASSWAINTEAFF; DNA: TGTGCCAGCAGCTGGGCCATTAACACTGAAGCTTTCTTT